This T cell receptor (beta chain) is drawn from a study of molecular identifiers for immune sequencing clone quantification. Study summary: In replicates, RNA taken from approximately 20,000 or 98,000 naive CD8 cells was divided five ways, and four portions underwent sequencing. Whole-study results and caveats: One cell's worth of spiked Jurkat TCR RNA was reportedly detectable among roughly 1 million naive cells.

In TCRdb, the PCR reads were re-called with MiXCR into one record per CDR3 protein. The sample lists about 510,000 distinct CDR3 sequences; about a fifth were seen once. The table lists this clonotype with many counts. No antigen is known for it. The clonotype was recovered from a human donor in good health. Some libraries in this study had Jurkat cell RNA spiked in. The specimen sequenced was naive CD8+ T cells from blood, with Jurkat cell RNA spiked in. Subset indicated: FACS-sorted CD8+CD4-CCR7+CD45RA+ naive T cells.

This CDR3 reads CASSFGDRGYTGELFF. DNA of the CDR3: TGTGCCAGCAGTTTCGGGGACAGGGGATACACCGGGGAGCTGTTTTTT. This chain joins TRBV12-3 or TRBV12-4 and TRBJ2-2; 10 bases are shared with TRBD1. Trimming took 3 bases from V and 3 from J; bases not matched to a gene: 4. CDR3 length: 16 amino acids.